This T cell receptor (beta chain) was captured in a study of blood T cells in healthy people across ages. A second PCR, run for about 7 to 12 cycles, used a sample-barcoded 5' primer plus a J-beta primer mix. Via MiXCR, TCRdb re-called the 5' RACE reads, giving one row per CDR3 protein. The table shows around 870,000 distinct CDR3 sequences, with under 30% occurring only once. The CDR3 totals 15 residues. Broader study findings: The long-lived group displayed more naive CD4+ cells, plus higher diversity, than the aged donors did. Per million T cells, the diversity of TCR beta decreased roughly linearly as age advanced.

As to this clonotype: The antigen is undetermined. A read error may explain this, as a much larger clone is one base away.

The sequence came from a woman older than 75 in good health. The genes are TRBV12-3 or TRBV12-4 and TRBJ2-3; 8 bases map to TRBD1. Sequenced sample: blood. CDR3 residues: CASSPRQGSADTEYF. In DNA, the CDR3 is TGTGCCAGCAGTCCCCGACAGGGGAGTGCAGATACGGAGTATTTT.